These 21 T cell receptor beta chains originate from one sample sequenced in a study of T cells after yellow fever vaccination. TCRdb independently ran MiXCR on the 5' RACE reads; one entry per CDR3 protein. The sample has around 310,000 distinct CDR3 sequences, around 3.9% seen once. The sample consisted of PBMCs, taken 5 days after the yellow fever booster vaccination. The receptors come from a man younger than 35 who received the YFV17D yellow fever vaccine.

The chain combines TRBV4-1 with TRBJ1-5; D remains ambiguous. The ends were cut back, 3 bases at V and 1 base at J, with 10 bases in the middle. The germline gives CDR1 MGHRA, CDR2 YSYEKL. The CDR3 totals 15 residues. The CDR3 nucleotides are TGCGCCAGCAGCCAGGTCCCGAGGAGCAATCAGCCCCAGCATTTT. Protein sequence: CASSQVPRSNQPQHF.

This clonotype was detected ten times or more. The V and J genes are TRBV20-1 and TRBJ1-1, with 11 bases that match TRBD1. There are 14 residues in the CDR3. Germline V gene data show CDR1 as DFQATT and CDR2 as SNEGSKA (reference sequence). The V and J ends lost 6 bases and 1 base, in that order; junction bases with no gene match: 4. The CDR3: CSAGDRGRNTEAFF. In DNA, the CDR3 is TGCAGTGCGGGGGACAGGGGGAGGAACACTGAAGCTTTCTTT.

This clonotype was picked up a small number of times. This sequence joins TRBV7-8 and TRBJ1-1; no reliable D call. The CDR3 length is 14 residues. Trimming cost V 5 bases and J 5 bases, with 15 bases left between them. Per germline, CDR1 SGHVS and CDR2 FQNEAQ. CDR3 loop: CASSPTGPRTEAFF. The CDR3 bases are TGTGCCAGCAGCCCCACCGGGCCCAGGACTGAAGCTTTCTTT.

This clonotype showed up just a few times. The V and J genes are TRBV18 and TRBJ1-1, with 7 bases lining up with TRBD1. Germline lookup yields CDR1 KGHSH and CDR2 LQKENI. Losses at the gene ends were 0 bases for V and 11 bases for J; bases not matched to a gene: 6. The CDR3 contains 13 residues. The CDR3 bases are TGTGCCAGCTCACCACCGACAGGGAGAGAGGCTTTCTTT. It encodes CASSPPTGREAFF.

The sample holds a few counts of this clonotype. This sequence joins TRBV7-9 and TRBJ1-1; possibly TRBD1 for D (5 bases). The V end lost 5 bases, the J end lost 2 bases, and 15 bases lay between the germline ends. CDR3 length: 15 amino acids. Germline CDR1 and CDR2: SEHNR and FQNEAQ (reference sequence). The CDR3 is CASSRSGALNTEAFF. CDR3 bases: TGTGCCAGCAGCCGGTCCGGGGCTCTCAACACTGAAGCTTTCTTT.

This clonotype was counted a few times. This chain links TRBV20-1 with TRBJ1-2; 7 nucleotides align to TRBD1. The germline CDR1 and CDR2 sequences are DFQATT and SNEGSKA (reference sequence). The CDR3 consists of 13 residues. The V and J ends lost 4 bases and 0 bases, in that order; junction bases with no gene match: 2. The CDR3 sequence is CSAIGTANYGYTF. In DNA, the CDR3 is TGCAGTGCTATAGGGACAGCTAACTATGGCTACACCTTC.

The chain uses TRBV5-6 and TRBJ2-3, with TRBD2 identical over 7 bases. The CDR3 is 18 amino acids. With V trimmed by 0 bases and J by 2 bases, 12 bases remained unmatched. Per the germline V gene, CDR1 is SGHDT and CDR2 is YYEEEE. CDR3 loop: CASSLAPGAGRDTDTQYF. CDR3 DNA: TGTGCCAGCAGCTTGGCCCCCGGGGCGGGGAGGGACACAGATACGCAGTATTTT.

The genes are TRBV20-1 and TRBJ1-1; 8 positions match TRBD1. The germline V gene has CDR1 DFQATT and CDR2 SNEGSKA (reference sequence). Germline trimming cut 1 base from V and 10 bases from J; bases unmatched to any gene: 14. CDR3 length: 15 amino acids. The CDR3 spells CSARARDRSLLRAFF. In DNA, the CDR3 is TGCAGTGCTAGAGCACGGGACAGGTCCCTCCTGAGAGCTTTCTTT.

CDR3 in DNA: TGTGCCAGTAGTATAATGCACTATAGCAATCAGCCCCAGCATTTT. It translates to CASSIMHYSNQPQHF. The V gene is TRBV19, the J gene TRBJ1-5; D gene ambiguous. Trimming left V 2 bases short and J 0 bases short, with 8 bases between. CDR3 length: 15 amino acids. Germline lookup yields CDR1 LNHDA and CDR2 SQIVND (reference sequence).

This clonotype was seen a few times. The CDR3 bases are TGTGCCAGCAGTTTCGGACTTCTCGGGCCGACCCCTTCATCTGGAAACACCATATATTTT. Encoded protein: CASSFGLLGPTPSSGNTIYF. The chain recombines TRBV12-3 or TRBV12-4 with TRBJ1-3, with D unresolved. The CDR3 has 20 amino acids. The germline V and J ends were trimmed by 3 bases and 1 base, with 25 bases remaining between them.

This clonotype was recorded a few times. The chain has TRBV20-1 and TRBJ2-7; 10 nucleotides align to TRBD1. The CDR3 consists of 13 residues. Germline V gene data show CDR1 as DFQATT and CDR2 as SNEGSKA (reference sequence). Trimming removed 2 bases from V and 5 bases from J; junction bases left unmatched: 3. The CDR3 sequence: CSARTGQGNEQYF. Here the CDR3 DNA reads TGCAGTGCTAGAACGGGACAGGGGAACGAGCAGTACTTC.

A few counts support this clonotype. The chain has TRBV7-6 and TRBJ2-3; no firm D call. V was shortened by 2 bases and J by 2 bases, with 11 bases between the two germline ends. CDR3 length: 15 amino acids. In germline, CDR1 is SGHVS, CDR2 FNYEAQ. The CDR3 DNA reads as TGTGCCAGCAGCTTAACAACCTCCATCACAGATACGCAGTATTTT. Protein product: CASSLTTSITDTQYF.

The rearrangement joins TRBV6-2 or TRBV6-3 to TRBJ1-5; possibly TRBD1 for D (6 bases). Germline CDR1 is MNHEY and CDR2 is SVGEGT. The germline V and J ends were trimmed by 2 bases and 0 bases, with 20 bases remaining between them. The CDR3 has 19 amino acids. The CDR3 DNA sequence: TGTGCCAGCAGTTACGATGGGGACAAAAGTCCGAGTAGCAATCAGCCCCAGCATTTT. Amino acids: CASSYDGDKSPSSNQPQHF.

This clonotype was detected a few times. This chain links TRBV7-2 with TRBJ2-5; 8 nucleotides agree with TRBD1. Germline assignment: CDR1 SGHTA and CDR2 FQGNSA. The V and J ends lost 6 bases and 4 bases, in that order; junction bases with no gene match: 7. The CDR3 runs 14 residues. The CDR3 here is CASSRDRLSETQYF. CDR3 sequence (DNA): TGTGCCAGCAGTCGGGACAGGTTGTCAGAGACCCAGTACTTC.

This clonotype was recorded many times. This chain connects TRBV5-6 to TRBJ2-5, with D possibly matching TRBD2 (6 bases). Trimming took 2 bases from V and 5 from J, leaving 13 bases between them. Germline values: CDR1 SGHDT, CDR2 YYEEEE. This CDR3 has 14 residues. The DNA for the CDR3 is TGTGCCAGCAGCTTTGAAGGGCTAGCGGAGACCCAGTACTTC. This translates into CASSFEGLAETQYF.

The table lists this clonotype with many counts. V usage is TRBV27 and J usage is TRBJ2-3; a weak D match, TRBD1 (5 bases). This CDR3 comprises 13 residues. Germline V CDR1 and CDR2: MNHEY, SMNVEV (reference sequence). V was clipped by 7 bases and J by 6 bases, with 14 bases between them. The DNA for the CDR3 is TGTGCCAGCATCGACCTTAAGGGGGATACGCAGTATTTT. Its translation: CASIDLKGDTQYF.

The table lists this clonotype with many counts. The genes are TRBV29-1 and TRBJ2-2; a possible D gene is TRBD1 (6 bases). The CDR3 covers 14 residues. From germline, CDR1 is SQVTM and CDR2 ANQGSEA. Trimming cost V 2 bases and J 6 bases, with 13 bases left between them. The DNA of the CDR3 is TGCAGCGTTGAACCCAGGGGATCGGCCGGGGAGCTGTTTTTT. It specifies CSVEPRGSAGELFF.

Many counts were recorded for this clonotype. The chain employs TRBV7-2 and TRBJ2-1, with TRBD1 identical over 12 bases. With V trimmed by 5 bases and J by 10 bases, 9 bases remained unmatched. The germline V gene has CDR1 SGHTA and CDR2 FQGNSA. The CDR3 totals 15 residues. This CDR3 is CASSPGDRGRREQFF. The CDR3 region has the DNA TGTGCCAGCAGCCCAGGGGACAGGGGGCGCCGGGAGCAGTTCTTC.

The rearrangement joins TRBV20-1 to TRBJ2-3; D ambiguous. The CDR3 totals 15 residues. V dropped 0 bases and J dropped 4 bases, with 14 bases sitting between them. Germline-derived CDR1 and CDR2 are DFQATT and SNEGSKA (reference sequence). The CDR3 is CSARDRVRGSDTQYF. The CDR3 DNA follows: TGCAGTGCTAGAGATCGGGTCCGTGGGTCAGATACGCAGTATTTT.

This clonotype was observed a handful of times. V and J are TRBV20-1 and TRBJ2-7; D might be TRBD2 (5 bases). This CDR3 spans 15 amino acids. V was shortened by 7 bases and J by 0 bases, with 19 bases between the two germline ends. Germline loops: CDR1 DFQATT, CDR2 SNEGSKA (reference sequence). The CDR3: CSGRRPGRSSYEQYF. CDR3 nucleotide sequence: TGCAGTGGCCGAAGGCCGGGAAGAAGCTCCTACGAGCAGTACTTC.

This clonotype was seen more than once but under ten times. The chain employs TRBV7-3 and TRBJ2-2, with D maybe TRBD2 (7 bases). Trimming took off 1 base at V and 6 bases at J, with 18 bases between the two ends. CDR1 SGHTA and CDR2 FQGTGA come from the germline V gene. CDR3 length: 17 residues. The chain's CDR3 is CASSLIGGALGSGELFF. CDR3 coding DNA: TGTGCCAGCAGCTTAATTGGGGGGGCCCTCGGGTCCGGGGAGCTGTTTTTT.